These 26 T cell receptor beta chains originate from one sample sequenced in a study of blood T cell repertoires in COVID-19. The protocol was immunoSEQ multiplex PCR, while the TCRdb copy is restricted to in-frame clones and leaves out a portion. The sample carries 130,000 to 150,000 clones, over 80% recorded once. The sequenced sample consisted of peripheral blood. These receptor sequences come from a woman aged 40-49 years with active or convalescent COVID-19.

Only one count was recorded for this clone. The chain employs TRBV2 and TRBJ1-2, with a possible D match to TRBD1 (6 bases). The CDR3 spans 13 residues. Germline-derived CDR1 and CDR2 are SNHLY and FYNNEI. V was pared by 6 bases and J by 7 bases, with 15 bases between. For the CDR3, the DNA is TGTGCCAGCAGGATTACAGGGACCGGTGGCTACACCTTC. Translation gives CASRITGTGGYTF. Supplemented by reference TRBV2 and TRBJ1-2, the full variable domain reads EPEVTQTPSHQVTQMGQEVILRCVPISNHLYFYWYRQILGQKVEFLVSFYNNEISEKSEIFDDQFSVERPDGSNFTLKIRSTKLEDSAMYFCASRITGTGGYTFGSGTRLTVV.

V usage is TRBV3-1 (or the pseudogene TRBV3-2) and J usage is TRBJ2-1, with 11 bases lining up with TRBD2. Germline V gene sequence: CDR1 LGHDT, CDR2 YNNKEL (reference sequence). This CDR3 comprises 13 residues. V lost 4 bases, J lost 12 bases, and 5 bases stayed unmatched. In nucleotides, the CDR3 is TGTGCCAGCAGCCCCCGACTAGCGGGGATGCAGTTCTTC. Amino acids: CASSPRLAGMQFF.

The V and J genes are TRBV4-1 and TRBJ1-6; no reliable D call. The germline V and J ends were trimmed by 5 bases and 10 bases, with 18 bases remaining between them. Per the germline V gene, CDR1 is MGHRA and CDR2 is YSYEKL. This CDR3 region has 15 residues. Here the CDR3 DNA reads TGCGCCAGCAGCGCCAGACCAGAGGGTAGCTCACCCCTCCACTTT. As protein: CASSARPEGSSPLHF.

The chain carries TRBV18 and TRBJ2-7; D might be TRBD1 (6 bases). CDR3 length: 15 residues. Between the trimmed V and J ends, which lost 3 bases and 0 bases, there was a span of 12 bases. Germline loops: CDR1 KGHSH, CDR2 LQKENI. CDR3 amino acids: CASSPGAASSYEQYF. CDR3 bases: TGTGCCAGCTCACCGGGGGCAGCCTCCTCCTACGAGCAGTACTTC.

The chain combines TRBV18 with TRBJ1-1, with D possibly matching TRBD1 (6 bases). The V gene lost 3 bases and the J gene lost 3 bases, with 11 bases spanning the gap. The CDR3 covers 14 residues. CDR1 and CDR2 from the germline V gene are KGHSH and LQKENI. Written as DNA, the CDR3 is TGTGCCAGCTCACCCGGACAGCTGGACACTGAAGCTTTCTTT. Translation: CASSPGQLDTEAFF.

J is TRBJ2-1 and V is TRBV6-1, with 10 bases lining up with TRBD2. V dropped 3 bases and J dropped 8; count of bases not matched to a gene: 7. Germline CDR1 and CDR2: MNHNS and SASEGT. The length of the CDR3 is 15 residues. CDR3 sequence (DNA): TGTGCCAGCAGTGATTTAGCGGGAGGACATGATGAGCAGTTCTTC. Its protein is CASSDLAGGHDEQFF.

This chain links TRBV6-5 with TRBJ1-1; a weak D match, TRBD1 (6 bases). Trimming pared 11 bases from V and 7 bases from J, leaving 14 bases between. The V gene's germline CDR1 is MNHEY and CDR2 SVGAGI. CDR3 length equals 11 residues. In nucleotides, the CDR3 is TGTGCCTCTCAGGGGACCGGTGAAGCTTTCTTT. This gives the protein CASQGTGEAFF.

The J gene is TRBJ2-3, the V gene TRBV5-4, with 8 positions matching TRBD2. With 4 bases clipped from V and 0 bases from J, the junction kept 7 bases outside the gene matches. Germline CDR1 reads SGHNT; CDR2 reads YYREEE (reference sequence). This CDR3 is built from 16 residues. The CDR3 loop is CASSGGPGGSTDTQYF. In DNA form, the CDR3 reads TGTGCCAGCAGCGGGGGACCGGGGGGGAGCACAGATACGCAGTATTTT.

The chain's CDR3 is CASSLIEARGSQPQHF. CDR3 DNA sequence: TGTGCCAGCAGTTTAATTGAAGCCAGGGGAAGTCAGCCCCAGCATTTT. The chain joins TRBV28 to TRBJ1-5, with D perhaps TRBD1 (6 bases). Germline lookup yields CDR1 MDHEN and CDR2 SYDVKM. V was pared by 2 bases and J by 6 bases, with 17 bases between. The CDR3 extends over 16 amino acids.

The rearrangement uses TRBV27 and TRBJ2-7; 7 positions agree with TRBD2. The CDR3 runs to 15 residues. With 6 bases clipped from V and 3 bases from J, the junction kept 11 bases outside the gene matches. Germline CDR1 is MNHEY and CDR2 is SMNVEV (reference sequence). The CDR3 region has the DNA TGTGCCAGCAGCCCCAGGGCGGGAGATATCTACGAGCAGTACTTC. Translated, it gives CASSPRAGDIYEQYF.

This chain joins TRBV19 and TRBJ1-6; the match to TRBD1 covers 8 bases. Germline V gene sequence: CDR1 LNHDA, CDR2 SQIVND (reference sequence). V dropped 7 bases and J dropped 8; count of bases not matched to a gene: 7. This CDR3 comprises 14 residues. CDR3 sequence reads: CASTRSDRDSPLHF. CDR3 nucleotide sequence: TGTGCCAGTACCCGTTCGGACAGGGATTCACCCCTCCACTTT.

CDR3 sequence: CASSEFGGTGELFF. Written as DNA, the CDR3 is TGCGCCAGCAGTGAGTTTGGGGGGACCGGGGAGCTGTTTTTT. The V gene is TRBV10-1, the J gene TRBJ2-2; D is possibly TRBD2 (6 bases). Trimming cost V 1 base and J 5 bases, with 8 bases left between them. CDR3 length: 14 residues. The germline CDR1 and CDR2 sequences are WNHNN and SYGVQD (reference sequence).

The genes are TRBV27 and TRBJ1-1; 7 bases match TRBD1. The V gene's germline CDR1 is MNHEY and CDR2 SMNVEV (reference sequence). The V and J ends lost 3 bases and 6 bases, in that order; junction bases with no gene match: 10. The CDR3 is 15 amino acids. CDR3 region: CASSLAGGFRAEAFF. CDR3 DNA sequence: TGTGCCAGCAGTTTGGCAGGGGGTTTTCGCGCTGAAGCTTTCTTT.

By its share, this clone is medium-sized (0.01 to 0.1%). V gene TRBV7-9 combines with J gene TRBJ1-1; tentatively, D is TRBD1 (5 bases). The CDR3 runs to 13 residues. V dropped 1 base and J dropped 7 bases, with 10 bases sitting between them. From germline, CDR1 is SEHNR and CDR2 FQNEAQ (reference sequence). CDR3 amino acids: CASSLGGGDEAFF. CDR3 coding DNA: TGTGCCAGCAGCTTAGGAGGAGGGGATGAAGCTTTCTTT.

The chain combines TRBV5-5 with TRBJ2-3; 7 bases line up with TRBD2. Germline V gene data show CDR1 as SGHKS and CDR2 as YYEKEE (reference sequence). The V gene end was trimmed by 4 bases and the J gene end by 8 bases; junction bases not matched to a gene: 16. The CDR3 spans 16 residues. CDR3 nucleotide sequence: TGTGCCAGCAGCCATCTCGCGGGCGGGAGTTCGGCTACGCAGTATTTT. It encodes CASSHLAGGSSATQYF. Drawing the rest from reference TRBV5-5 and TRBJ2-3, the complete variable domain is DAGVTQSPTHLIKTRGQQVTLRCSPISGHKSVSWYQQVLGQGPQFIFQYYEKEERGRGNFPDRFSARQFPNYSSELNVNALLLGDSALYLCASSHLAGGSSATQYFGPGTRLTVL.

The chain couples TRBV28 to TRBJ1-2; D perhaps matches TRBD1 (6 bases). Germline V gives CDR1 MDHEN, CDR2 SYDVKM. V was clipped by 8 bases and J by 3 bases, with 10 bases between them. The CDR3 sequence is 12 residues long. The CDR3 nucleotides are TGTGCCAGCCAAGACAGGCACTATGGCTACACCTTC. Translated, it gives CASQDRHYGYTF.

The gene calls are TRBV4-1 and TRBJ2-7, with 8 bases lining up with TRBD1. Per the germline V gene, CDR1 is MGHRA and CDR2 is YSYEKL. CDR3 length equals 16 residues. J lost 3 bases, V lost 1 base, and 8 bases had no gene match. The DNA for the CDR3 is TGCGCCAGCAGCCAAGCCCCGGGACAGGACCTCTACGAGCAGTACTTC. This sequence encodes CASSQAPGQDLYEQYF.

The chain combines TRBV9 with TRBJ2-2; perhaps TRBD1 as D (6 bases). CDR1 SGDLS and CDR2 YYNGEE come from the germline V gene. V lost 2 bases and J lost 1, with 9 bases in between. The CDR3 length is 15 residues. The CDR3 sequence is CASSVEGQNTGELFF. CDR3 nucleotides: TGTGCCAGCAGCGTTGAGGGACAGAACACCGGGGAGCTGTTTTTT.

The rearrangement uses TRBV27 and TRBJ2-2, with 11 nucleotides matching TRBD2. The junction had 6 bases not matched to a gene; V was cut back by 5 bases and J by 7 bases. This CDR3 is 15 amino acids long. Per the germline V gene, CDR1 is MNHEY and CDR2 is SMNVEV (reference sequence). The CDR3 bases are TGTGCCAGCAGTCCAGTGACTAGCGGGATCGGGGAGCTGTTTTTT. Amino acids: CASSPVTSGIGELFF.

The rearrangement uses TRBV3-1 (or the pseudogene TRBV3-2) and TRBJ2-7; TRBD2 matches at 7 bases. V lost 2 bases, J lost 4 bases, and 8 bases stayed unmatched. The germline V gene has CDR1 LGHDT and CDR2 YNNKEL (reference sequence). There are 15 residues in the CDR3. The CDR3 DNA reads as TGTGCCAGCAGCCAAACTGTGAGGGGAGGGTACGAGCAGTACTTC. Protein: CASSQTVRGGYEQYF.

This sequence joins TRBV2 and TRBJ1-5; 9 bases line up with TRBD1. The V gene's germline CDR1 is SNHLY and CDR2 FYNNEI. The CDR3 has 16 amino acids. V gave up 6 bases and J gave up 6 bases; unmatched junction bases: 12. The CDR3 coding sequence is TGTGCCAGCAGCGAATACAGGGGGCAAGTAGGTCAGCCCCAGCATTTT. It encodes CASSEYRGQVGQPQHF.

The chain employs TRBV14 and TRBJ2-7, with 8 bases that match TRBD2. Unmatched junction bases numbered 7, after V lost 1 base and J lost 5 bases. This CDR3 comprises 15 residues. The germline CDR1 and CDR2 sequences are SGHDN and FVKESK. In DNA form, the CDR3 reads TGTGCCAGCAGCCAAGTGACGGGGGGGCTGAACGAGCAGTACTTC. This gives the protein CASSQVTGGLNEQYF. Using reference TRBV14 and TRBJ2-7 for the parts outside the CDR3, the full variable domain is EAGVTQFPSHSVIEKGQTVTLRCDPISGHDNLYWYRRVMGKEIKFLLHFVKESKQDESGMPNNRFLAERTGGTYSTLKVQPAELEDSGVYFCASSQVTGGLNEQYFGPGTRLTVT.

V and J are TRBV10-1 and TRBJ1-3; 7 nucleotides match TRBD1. The J segment lost 1 base and the V segment lost 6 bases, leaving 6 bases of the junction unmatched. The CDR3 loop spans 15 amino acids. Germline assignment: CDR1 WNHNN and CDR2 SYGVQD (reference sequence). DNA for the CDR3: TGCGCCAGCAGCAAACAGGGGAGTTCTGGAAACACCATATATTTT. Translation: CASSKQGSSGNTIYF.

This clone occurred a few times. The chain is built from TRBV11-2 and TRBJ2-7; TRBD1 aligns across 7 bases. The germline V gene encodes CDR1 SGHAT and CDR2 FQNNGV. CDR3 length: 12 residues. V dropped 2 bases and J dropped 12; count of bases not matched to a gene: 7. The CDR3 DNA is TGTGCCAGCAGCTTAAGGTCGGGACAGAGGTACTTC. This translates into CASSLRSGQRYF.

J is TRBJ2-1 and V is TRBV28; a possible D gene is TRBD2 (6 bases). The V end lost 3 bases, the J end lost 4 bases, and 13 bases lay between the germline ends. This CDR3 contains 15 residues. Germline-derived CDR1 and CDR2 are MDHEN and SYDVKM. This CDR3 reads CASSFVGEVYNEQFF. In DNA, the CDR3 is TGTGCCAGCAGTTTTGTGGGGGAGGTGTACAATGAGCAGTTCTTC. Filled out from reference TRBV28 and TRBJ2-1, the complete variable domain reads DVKVTQSSRYLVKRTGEKVFLECVQDMDHENMFWYRQDPGLGLRLIYFSYDVKMKEKGDIPEGYSVSREKKERFSLILESASTNQTSMYLCASSFVGEVYNEQFFGPGTRLTVL.

The rearrangement uses TRBV28 and TRBJ2-1; no reliable D call. V shed 3 bases and J shed 7 bases, with 7 bases lying between them. The CDR3 sequence is 12 residues long. CDR1 and CDR2 from the germline V gene are MDHEN and SYDVKM. CDR3 protein: CASSFLSNEQFF. The CDR3 DNA sequence: TGTGCCAGCAGTTTTCTGTCTAATGAGCAGTTCTTC. Using reference TRBV28 and TRBJ2-1 for the parts outside the CDR3, the full variable domain is DVKVTQSSRYLVKRTGEKVFLECVQDMDHENMFWYRQDPGLGLRLIYFSYDVKMKEKGDIPEGYSVSREKKERFSLILESASTNQTSMYLCASSFLSNEQFFGPGTRLTVL.